The 23 T cell receptor beta chains below were found in one sample sequenced in a study of T cell repertoires in cytomegalovirus infection. No antigen has been identified for these receptors. One entry per CDR3 protein results from TCRdb running MiXCR on the reads. The sample includes 650,000 to 900,000 distinct CDR3 sequences, about 30% of them seen just once. This sample comprised cultured CD8+ T cells from PBMCs, obtained from culture after CMV antigen stimulation. The receptors originated from a human donor in good health (CMV status not recorded). Some clones in this sample may be carry-over from other donors' samples.

The chain has TRBV7-9 and TRBJ2-6; possible D gene TRBD2, 6 bases. Germline V gene lookup returns CDR1 SEHNR and CDR2 FQNEAQ (reference sequence). The CDR3 is 18 amino acids. Trimming took 4 bases from V and 8 from J, leaving 24 bases between them. CDR3 bases: TGTGCCAGCAGCTCGAACGCGGGACGGGCCTTTGCGACCAACGTCCTGACTTTC. It is translated as CASSSNAGRAFATNVLTF.

The chain uses TRBV4-2 and TRBJ1-1; D is unresolved. Trimming cost V 3 bases and J 5 bases, with 13 bases left between them. CDR1 LGHNA and CDR2 YNFKEQ come from the germline V gene. The length of the CDR3 is 14 residues. CDR3 sequence (DNA): TGTGCCAGCAGCCACTACGGCGGCGGGACTGAAGCTTTCTTT. Translated: CASSHYGGGTEAFF.

This clonotype was observed a handful of times. The CDR3 is CASSYSIWLEAFF. CDR3 DNA sequence: TGTGCCAGCAGTTACTCGATTTGGCTTGAAGCTTTCTTT. This rearrangement joins TRBV6-2 or TRBV6-3 to TRBJ1-1; D is unresolved. Looked up from germline, CDR1 is MNHEY and CDR2 is SVGEGT. The V end lost 0 bases, the J end lost 7 bases, and 9 bases lay between the germline ends. The CDR3 totals 13 residues.

The V and J genes are TRBV18 and TRBJ2-7; D gene ambiguous. V was shortened by 2 bases and J by 5 bases, with 28 bases between the two germline ends. The CDR3 extends over 19 amino acids. Germline V lookup: CDR1 KGHSH, CDR2 LQKENI. Here the CDR3 reads CASSPSSPTMVFRLDEQYF. CDR3 bases: TGTGCCAGCTCACCAAGTAGTCCTACTATGGTTTTCAGGTTGGACGAGCAGTACTTC.

This clonotype was seen repeatedly, ten times or more. The CDR3 DNA reads as TGTGCCAGCAGCTTACCACCGGACTTAGCCGAGCAGTACTTC. Translating gives CASSLPPDLAEQYF. The rearrangement links TRBV7-8 to TRBJ2-7; D may be TRBD2 (5 bases). The germline CDR1 and CDR2 sequences are SGHVS and FQNEAQ. This CDR3 contains 14 residues. Between the trimmed V and J ends, which lost 2 bases and 6 bases, there was a span of 14 bases.

DNA of the CDR3: TGCGCCAGCAGCCAAGAAAGCAGGAGCTACACCTTC. Its translation: CASSQESRSYTF. This chain links TRBV4-3 with TRBJ1-2; D is undetermined. CDR1 is LGHNA and CDR2 is YSLEER in the germline V gene. Trimming shortened V by 0 bases and J by 9 bases, and 8 bases separated the two germline ends. This CDR3 spans 12 amino acids.

This clonotype has only a few counts. This chain joins TRBV7-9 and TRBJ1-2; D uncertain. Germline CDR1 SEHNR, CDR2 FQNEAQ (reference sequence). V was clipped by 0 bases and J by 2 bases, with 7 bases between them. This CDR3 has 14 residues. Here the CDR3 reads CASSLANPNYGYTF. The CDR3 DNA reads as TGTGCCAGCAGCTTAGCCAATCCCAACTATGGCTACACCTTC.

CDR3 DNA sequence: TGTGCCACCAGCTCCCTCAGCGGAACGACGCCCCACTACGAGCAGTACTTC. Translating gives CATSSLSGTTPHYEQYF. J is TRBJ2-7 and V is TRBV15, with D perhaps TRBD2 (5 bases). V lost 5 bases, J lost 3 bases, and 23 bases lay in between. Germline V lookup: CDR1 LNHNV, CDR2 YYDKDF (reference sequence). This CDR3 comprises 17 residues.

This clonotype was recorded at least ten times. This chain uses TRBV28 with TRBJ1-6; no definite D call. The length of the CDR3 is 14 residues. Per germline, CDR1 MDHEN and CDR2 SYDVKM. Deletions cut 7 bases from V and 6 bases from J, with 13 bases between. CDR3 amino acids: CASIPVDPNSPLHF. CDR3 nucleotides: TGTGCCAGCATCCCGGTGGATCCTAATTCACCCCTCCACTTT.

This clonotype was seen many times. The chain is built from TRBV18 and TRBJ2-3; D is unclear. In germline, CDR1 is KGHSH, CDR2 LQKENI. The CDR3 consists of 17 residues. The V end was cut by 2 bases, the J end by 0 bases, with 15 bases between. DNA of the CDR3: TGTGCCAGCTCACCATCCCTGACATCCACTAGCACAGATACGCAGTATTTT. It specifies CASSPSLTSTSTDTQYF.

This clonotype came up once. V gene TRBV5-5 combines with J gene TRBJ2-7, with 7 positions matching TRBD1. This CDR3 comprises 14 residues. J lost 3 bases, V lost 3 bases, and 6 bases had no gene match. Germline V gives CDR1 SGHKS, CDR2 YYEKEE (reference sequence). The CDR3: CASSSQGQIYEQYV. Written as DNA, the CDR3 is TGTGCCAGCAGCTCTCAGGGACAGATCTACGAGCAGTACGTC.

This chain connects TRBV19 to TRBJ2-1; 11 bases agree with TRBD1. The CDR3 has 15 residues. The ends lost 3 bases at V and 6 bases at J; junction bases unmatched: 4. CDR1 LNHDA and CDR2 SQIVND come from the germline V gene (reference sequence). The CDR3 nucleotides read TGTGCCAGTAGTATGGGGACAGGGGGGGGCAATGAGCAGTTCTTC. It is translated as CASSMGTGGGNEQFF.

V and J are TRBV12-3 or TRBV12-4 and TRBJ2-3; D is uncertain. Trimming pared 2 bases from V and 6 bases from J, leaving 15 bases between. The CDR3 totals 15 residues. The CDR3 DNA reads TGTGCCAGCAGTTTACCGAAAGGACCTCTCGATACGCAGTATTTT. Its translation is CASSLPKGPLDTQYF.

CDR3 region: CASSRGTGPHEQYF. The DNA of the CDR3 is TGTGCCAGCAGTAGGGGGACAGGGCCCCACGAGCAGTACTTC. The J gene is TRBJ2-7, the V gene TRBV27; TRBD1 matches at 9 bases. V shed 5 bases, J shed 5 bases, and the junction held 7 bases outside the gene matches. The CDR3 is made up of 14 amino acids. Germline CDR1 is MNHEY and CDR2 is SMNVEV (reference sequence).

The sample holds many counts of this clonotype. This sequence joins TRBV27 and TRBJ1-6; 7 bases match TRBD1. The J segment lost 0 bases and the V segment lost 3 bases, leaving 8 bases of the junction unmatched. Germline-derived CDR1 and CDR2 are MNHEY and SMNVEV (reference sequence). The CDR3 contains 18 residues. CDR3 residues: CASSFRLDRSSYNSPLHF. For the CDR3, the DNA is TGTGCCAGCAGTTTCCGTCTGGACAGGAGCTCCTATAATTCACCCCTCCACTTT.

The count of this clonotype is one. The chain links TRBV5-6 to TRBJ1-1; D remains unclear. The CDR3 runs to 14 residues. Trimming shortened V by 4 bases and J by 1 base, and 11 bases separated the two germline ends. Germline CDR1 is SGHDT and CDR2 is YYEEEE. The CDR3 here is CASSGMERNTEAFF. The CDR3 DNA is TGTGCCAGCAGCGGTATGGAACGGAACACTGAAGCTTTCTTT.

The sample holds a few counts of this clonotype. The chain employs TRBV2 and TRBJ2-1, with D unclear. Germline V gene data show CDR1 as SNHLY and CDR2 as FYNNEI. Between the trimmed V and J ends, which lost 4 bases and 6 bases, there was a span of 7 bases. This CDR3 spans 12 amino acids. DNA of the CDR3: TGTGCCAGCAGTGGGAGCGTCAATGAGCAGTTCTTC. This gives the protein CASSGSVNEQFF.

This sequence joins TRBV20-1 and TRBJ2-2; D might be TRBD1 (5 bases). The CDR3 contains 15 residues. Germline assignment: CDR1 DFQATT and CDR2 SNEGSKA (reference sequence). V lost 5 bases and J lost 2, with 15 bases in between. CDR3 sequence reads: CSAPGQLDNTGELFF. As DNA, the CDR3 is TGCAGTGCTCCCGGACAATTAGATAACACCGGGGAGCTGTTTTTT.

This clonotype was seen a few times. The chain combines TRBV7-6 with TRBJ1-6; maybe TRBD1 (5 bases). The CDR3 sequence is 14 residues long. From germline, CDR1 is SGHVS and CDR2 FNYEAQ. Trimming pared 1 base from V and 10 bases from J, leaving 11 bases between. CDR3 bases: TGTGCCAGCAGCTTAGAGAGGGGAAGGTCACCCCTCCACTTT. Encoded protein: CASSLERGRSPLHF. Full variable domain (remainder filled in from reference TRBV7-6 and TRBJ1-6): GAGVSQSPRYKVTKRGQDVALRCDPISGHVSLYWYRQALGQGPEFLTYFNYEAQQDKSGLPNDRFSAERPEGSISTLTIQRTEQRDSAMYRCASSLERGRSPLHFGNGTRLTVT.

V usage is TRBV27 and J usage is TRBJ1-5, with a possible D match to TRBD1 (6 bases). V lost 5 bases and J lost 3, with 11 bases in between. CDR1 and CDR2 (germline): MNHEY, SMNVEV (reference sequence). There are 14 residues in the CDR3. In DNA, the CDR3 is TGTGCCAGCAGTCTTTCAGGGGTCAATCAGCCCCAGCATTTT. This sequence encodes CASSLSGVNQPQHF.

This clonotype appeared a few times. This sequence joins TRBV19 and TRBJ1-5; D unresolved. The CDR3 covers 16 residues. Germline CDR1 reads LNHDA; CDR2 reads SQIVND (reference sequence). V was trimmed by 4 bases and J by 0 bases, leaving 13 bases between them. CDR3: CASSTITKSSNQPQHF. The CDR3 nucleotides are TGTGCCAGTAGTACCATAACCAAGTCTAGCAATCAGCCCCAGCATTTT.

The chain combines TRBV6-6 with TRBJ2-1, with 7 bases that match TRBD2. The germline CDR1 and CDR2 sequences are MNHNY and SVGAGI (reference sequence). CDR3 length equals 15 residues. Trimming cost V 6 bases and J 10 bases; bases outside gene matches: 15. CDR3 amino acids: CASRDTSAKMSEQFF. CDR3 nucleotides: TGTGCCAGCAGGGATACTAGCGCGAAAATGTCCGAGCAGTTCTTC.

This chain joins TRBV7-6 and TRBJ2-2, with a tentative D call TRBD2 (7 bases). Germline V gene data show CDR1 as SGHVS and CDR2 as FNYEAQ. Trimming took off 2 bases at V and 0 bases at J, with 10 bases between the two ends. This CDR3 is built from 16 residues. The CDR3 DNA follows: TGTGCCAGCAGCTTAATAGGGGGGGCGAACACCGGGGAGCTGTTTTTT. Translation: CASSLIGGANTGELFF.